This is a list of T cell receptor beta chains from one sample in a study of a mutant IDH1 vaccine in newly diagnosed glioma. The antigens for these receptors are not known. Profiled with immunoSEQ multiplex PCR; TCRdb holds only in-frame clones, not every one. This table has some 12,000 clones, about four fifths appearing once. The sample here was PBMCs, taken from a glioma patient whose treatment included an IDH1 peptide vaccine. The receptors originated from a man aged 30 to 45 with glioma. Both conserved end residues are part of each CDR3. D genes are given only for firm matches. The size entry is marked missing in some rows and otherwise reads once, few, many or a size class.

D	size	V	J	DNA	CDR3
-	-	TRBV4-2	TRBJ1-3	TGTGCCAGCAGCCAAGATATGGAGGGACCTGGAAACACCATATATTTT	CASSQDMEGPGNTIYF
TRBD2	-	TRBV19	TRBJ2-1	TGTGCCAGTAAGAAGGCTAGCGGGAGCTCCTACAATGAGCAGTTCTTC	CASKKASGSSYNEQFF
-	-	TRBV6-1	TRBJ1-5	TGTGCCAGCAGTGAGCGACGAGCGGGGGATCAGCCCCAGCATTTT	CASSERRAGDQPQHF
TRBD1	-	TRBV5-1	TRBJ2-7	TGCGCCAGCAGTAACGGGACAGGGGGCCTCGAGCAGTACTTC	CASSNGTGGLEQYF
-	-	TRBV4-1	TRBJ1-1	TGCGCCAGCAGCCAAGAATGGGGGGGAATAAACACTGAAGCTTTCTTT	CASSQEWGGINTEAFF
-	-	TRBV5-5	TRBJ1-2	TGTGCCAGCAGCCCTATATCGGATTCACCAACGCCAAAACGCTATGGCTACACCTTC	CASSPISDSPTPKRYGYTF
-	-	TRBV5-6	TRBJ2-6	TGTGCCAGCAGCTTTGTCCGCTCTGGGGCCAACGTCCTGACTTTC	CASSFVRSGANVLTF
-	once	TRBV11-2	TRBJ1-2	TGTGCCAGCAGCTCAGGGGACGTGTGGGGCTACACCTTC	CASSSGDVWGYTF
-	-	TRBV27	TRBJ2-1	TGTGCCAGCAGTCCTGGGCGAGGGAGGTTCTGGGCACAGTTCTTC	CASSPGRGRFWAQFF
-	once	TRBV4-1	TRBJ2-1	TGCGCCAGCAGCCGGGACTCCTACAATGAGCAGTTCTTC	CASSRDSYNEQFF
TRBD1	-	TRBV11-2	TRBJ2-7	TGTGCCAGCAGCTTCCAGCCGACAGGGCTGGACGAGCAGTACTTC	CASSFQPTGLDEQYF
-	few	TRBV6-5	TRBJ1-5	TGTGCCAGCGACCCAGGGTTTGGAGAGCCCCAGCATTTT	CASDPGFGEPQHF
-	-	TRBV10-3	TRBJ2-7	TGTGCCATCGCAGGCTTGGACGGGTCCTACGAGCAGTACTTC	CAIAGLDGSYEQYF
-	-	TRBV7-2	TRBJ2-1	TGTGCCAGCAGCTTAATGACCGTAGAGCAGTTCTTC	CASSLMTVEQFF
-	-	TRBV27	TRBJ2-7	TGTGCCAGCAGAGGGGTCTCCTACGAGCAGTACTTC	CASRGVSYEQYF
-	-	TRBV5-1	TRBJ2-5	TGCGCCAGCGCCATAAGGGTGGCCACCCAAGAGACCCAGTACTTC	CASAIRVATQETQYF
-	-	TRBV14	TRBJ1-4	TGTGCCAGCAGCCAAAGGCGGGCAGCGGCTTATGAAAAACTGTTTTTT	CASSQRRAAAYEKLFF
-	-	TRBV5-4	TRBJ2-7	TGTGCCAGCAGCTTGGGATACGAGCAGTACTTC	CASSLGYEQYF
-	-	TRBV6-1	TRBJ2-7	TGTGCCAGCGGAACCTACGAGCAGTACTTC	CASGTYEQYF
TRBD1	-	TRBV4-1	TRBJ2-7	TGCGCCAGCAGCCAACAGGGACAGGGTGACTACGAGCAGTACTTC	CASSQQGQGDYEQYF
-	-	TRBV6-1	TRBJ1-1	TGTGCCAGCAGTGGGGCCCTGAACACTGAAGCTTTCTTT	CASSGALNTEAFF
TRBD2	-	TRBV4-2	TRBJ2-1	TGTGCCAGCAGCCACTCCCTAGCGGGAGAAGGTAATGAGCAGTTCTTC	CASSHSLAGEGNEQFF
TRBD2	-	TRBV19	TRBJ2-7	TGTGCCAGCAAGCGGGAGAGCTCCTACGAGCAGTACTTC	CASKRESSYEQYF
-	-	TRBV10-3	TRBJ1-2	TGTGCCATCAGTGAGTCGGGACCCGAGGGAGGAGGATATGGCTACACCTTC	CAISESGPEGGGYGYTF
-	few	TRBV29-1	TRBJ1-1	TGCAGCGCAAAGACAGAGTTCGACACTGAAGCTTTCTTT	CSAKTEFDTEAFF
-	-	TRBV7-2	TRBJ2-3	TGTGCCAGCAGCTTAGAGAGTGACACAGATACGCAGTATTTT	CASSLESDTDTQYF
TRBD1	-	TRBV5-1	TRBJ2-7	TGCGCCAGCAGCGTGGACAGGGGAGGGAACGAGCAGTACTTC	CASSVDRGGNEQYF
-	once	TRBV5-4	TRBJ2-1	TGTGCCAGCAGCTTGGCCATGAGACTAGGCCACAATGAGCAGTTCTTC	CASSLAMRLGHNEQFF
TRBD2	-	TRBV4-1	TRBJ2-1	TGCGCCAGCAGCCAAGAAAGGACTAGCGGACTCGGCGAGCAGTTCTTC	CASSQERTSGLGEQFF
-	-	TRBV18	TRBJ2-7	TGTGCCAGCTCAGTCAGGAGTAGTCCCCCCTACGAGCAGTACTTC	CASSVRSSPPYEQYF
TRBD2	-	TRBV27	TRBJ2-5	TGTGCCAGCAGCTCCGGACTAGCGGGAGTTCAGGAGACCCAGTACTTC	CASSSGLAGVQETQYF
TRBD1	once	TRBV27	TRBJ1-1	TGTGCCAGCAGTTTCCGCACAGGGGGCGCGGGTAGCACTGAAGCTTTCTTT	CASSFRTGGAGSTEAFF
-	-	TRBV10-1	TRBJ2-2	TGCGCCAGCAGTGAGTCGATCGGCGGACCGACATCGAACACCGGGGAGCTGTTTTTT	CASSESIGGPTSNTGELFF
-	-	TRBV19	TRBJ2-6	TGTGCCAGCGGAAGGGGTACCGGGGCCAACGTCCTGACTTTC	CASGRGTGANVLTF
-	-	TRBV18	TRBJ2-2	TGTGCCAGCTCACCACCGGAGCGGACCGGGGAGCTGTTTTTT	CASSPPERTGELFF
TRBD2	-	TRBV5-1	TRBJ2-1	TGCGCCAGCAGCTTGGCTACCCTAGCGGAGTCCTACAATGAGCAGTTCTTC	CASSLATLAESYNEQFF